This TCR beta chain was sequenced during a study of shared clonotypes between healthy human individuals. For the study at large: CD4 naive and CD4 memory each took three plates per donor, while CD8 naive took two and CD8 memory one.

Terminally differentiated effector memory CD45RA+ cells were left out of the naive CD8 fraction, which was CD45RO-negative and positively selected for CCR7. In the case of this clone: Its antigen is not identified.

Whole-study findings and limits: Among non-shared clonotypes, generation probabilities were lower than among those shared by all four donors. Rarefaction gave evidence that sorted-subset sequencing remained incomplete despite large depth.

Germline loops: CDR1 LGHNT, CDR2 FRNRAP. CDR3 length equals 14 residues. The trim removed 4 bases at V and 2 bases at J, leaving 2 bases unmatched. Here immunoSEQ multiplex PCR was the method, and the copy in TCRdb shows in-frame clones only, minus some. Among about 2 million clones, over 85% were seen once, and the ten largest hold 1.1%. This sequence joins TRBV12-5 and TRBJ2-7; 10 bases line up with TRBD1. This clonotype was obtained from a man in his late teens or twenties in good health. Sequences were obtained from naive CD8+ T cells sorted from blood. CDR3 nucleotide sequence: TGTGCTAGTGGTTGGGACAGGGGTCCCTACGAGCAGTACTTC. Its translation is CASGWDRGPYEQYF.